These 23 T cell receptor beta chains were sequenced from one sample in a study of cytomegalovirus exposure and HLA in healthy donors. 60 Vbeta and 13 Jbeta primers were used in PCR. The protocol was immunoSEQ multiplex PCR, while the TCRdb copy is restricted to in-frame clones and leaves out a portion. The table has 150,000 to 200,000 clones, roughly 80% seen once; the top ten hold around 6.7%. Sequenced: PBMCs. All receptors derive from a woman aged 30 to 39 in good health and CMV-seropositive.

This rearrangement joins TRBV4-3 to TRBJ1-6; D ambiguous. The germline CDR1 and CDR2 sequences are LGHNA and YSLEER. V shed 5 bases and J shed 5 bases, with 13 bases lying between them. The CDR3 spans 15 residues. The CDR3 nucleotides are TGCGCCAGCAGCTCGCGTCGCGGGGATAATTCACCCCTCCACTTT. Its protein is CASSSRRGDNSPLHF.

This chain uses TRBV11-1 with TRBJ1-2, with D maybe TRBD1 (6 bases). Between the trimmed V and J ends, which lost 5 bases and 8 bases, there was a span of 18 bases. Per germline, CDR1 SGHAT and CDR2 FQDESV (reference sequence). The CDR3 spans 14 residues. CDR3 sequence reads: CASSPGAGGYGYTF. The CDR3 DNA sequence: TGTGCCAGCAGCCCAGGGGCGGGCGGTTACGGCTACACCTTC.

The CDR3 nucleotides read TGTGCCAGCAGCGTAGGGGTAGGAATCGGGACAAGGTATGGCTACACCTTC. This sequence encodes CASSVGVGIGTRYGYTF. The rearrangement joins TRBV9 to TRBJ1-2; a possible D gene is TRBD1 (6 bases). CDR1 SGDLS and CDR2 YYNGEE come from the germline V gene. V was clipped by 0 bases and J by 5 bases, with 20 bases between them. The CDR3 runs to 17 residues. Based on the CDR3 plus reference TRBV9 and TRBJ1-2, the full variable domain is DSGVTQTPKHLITATGQRVTLRCSPRSGDLSVYWYQQSLDQGLQFLIQYYNGEERAKGNILERFSAQQFPDLHSELNLSSLELGDSALYFCASSVGVGIGTRYGYTFGSGTRLTVV.

The gene calls are TRBV4-3 and TRBJ1-2, with unresolved D. The CDR3 contains 13 residues. Germline V gene lookup returns CDR1 LGHNA and CDR2 YSLEER. V lost 8 bases and J 6 bases, leaving 16 bases between the germline ends. This CDR3 is CASRLTPANGYTF. The CDR3 nucleotides are TGCGCCAGCCGCCTAACTCCTGCGAATGGCTACACCTTC.

This sequence joins TRBV4-3 and TRBJ1-6, with D perhaps TRBD1 (6 bases). The CDR3 runs 15 residues. Between the trimmed V and J ends, which lost 1 base and 9 bases, there was a span of 13 bases. Germline CDR1 and CDR2: LGHNA and YSLEER. The chain's CDR3 is CASSQAGTLSSPLHF. CDR3 bases: TGCGCCAGCAGCCAAGCCGGGACACTGAGTTCACCCCTCCACTTT.

This rearrangement joins TRBV27 to TRBJ1-5; TRBD1 might be the D (6 bases). The germline gives CDR1 MNHEY, CDR2 SMNVEV (reference sequence). This CDR3 has 13 amino acids. Between the trimmed V and J ends, which lost 6 bases and 7 bases, there was a span of 13 bases. The CDR3 region is CASRATGSQPQHF. The CDR3 region has the DNA TGTGCCAGCAGGGCGACAGGTAGCCAGCCCCAGCATTTT.

The V and J genes are TRBV5-4 and TRBJ2-7, with 7 positions matching TRBD1. There are 13 residues in the CDR3. Germline V lookup: CDR1 SGHNT, CDR2 YYREEE (reference sequence). The J segment lost 3 bases and the V segment lost 1 base, leaving 1 base of the junction unmatched. The CDR3 DNA follows: TGTGCCAGCAGCTTGAGGGACAGCTACGAGCAGTACTTC. It specifies CASSLRDSYEQYF.

The CDR3 protein is CAWQRRDTFYEQYF. DNA of the CDR3: TGTGCCTGGCAACGTAGGGACACCTTCTACGAGCAGTACTTC. The chain combines TRBV30 with TRBJ2-7, with TRBD1 as a possible D gene (6 bases). Trimming shortened V by 5 bases and J by 3 bases, and 17 bases separated the two germline ends. From germline, CDR1 is GTSNPN and CDR2 SVGIG (reference sequence). The CDR3 runs 14 residues.

The J gene is TRBJ1-3, the V gene TRBV13; 7 bases map to TRBD1. V was pared by 1 base and J by 2 bases, with 2 bases of the junction left unmatched. This CDR3 has 15 amino acids. The germline CDR1 and CDR2 sequences are PRHDT and FYEKMQ (reference sequence). Here the CDR3 reads CASSLATGAGNTIYF. The CDR3 coding sequence is TGTGCCAGCAGCTTAGCCACAGGGGCTGGAAACACCATATATTTT.

A note on this clone: The junction and the germline gene differ at one end; a read error may be behind it. The gene calls are TRBV28 and TRBJ1-4; TRBD1 is a possible D gene (6 bases). The CDR3 is 15 amino acids. CDR1 MDHEN and CDR2 SYDVKM come from the germline V gene. CDR3 loop: CAGSPLGGFNEKLFF. DNA of the CDR3: TGTGCCGGCAGTCCATTAGGGGGATTTAATGAAAAACTGTTTTTT.

Concerning this clone: The junction does not match germline at one end; this may be a read error. The genes are TRBV7-9 and TRBJ2-3; D uncertain. This CDR3 spans 15 amino acids. Germline CDR1 is SEHNR and CDR2 is FQNEAQ (reference sequence). CDR3 amino acids: CSSSLGQYHTDTQYF. The DNA of the CDR3 is TGTTCCAGCAGCTTAGGGCAGTACCACACAGATACGCAGTATTTT.

The chain has TRBV12-1 and TRBJ2-2; TRBD2 is the table's D call and was not checked against the DNA. TRBV12-1 is termed a pseudogene. This CDR3 is 18 amino acids long. CDR3 loop: CASSFDLAGGRNTGELFF. As DNA, the CDR3 is TGTGCCAGCAGCTTTGACCTAGCGGGGGGAAGGAACACCGGGGAGCTGTTTTTT.

The chain employs TRBV18 and TRBJ1-2, with D possibly matching TRBD1 (6 bases). V dropped 3 bases and J dropped 4 bases, with 15 bases sitting between them. The CDR3 runs to 15 residues. Germline loops: CDR1 KGHSH, CDR2 LQKENI. The CDR3 coding sequence is TGTGCCAGCTCACCGGGGGCAGGTGGACTCTATGGCTACACCTTC. Encoded protein: CASSPGAGGLYGYTF.

V gene TRBV4-1 combines with J gene TRBJ2-3, with 10 bases that match TRBD2. CDR1 is MGHRA, CDR2 YSYEKL, per germline. The CDR3 runs to 16 residues. The trim removed 4 bases at V and 3 bases at J, leaving 7 bases unmatched. The CDR3 here is CASSRGLAGVTDTQYF. The DNA for the CDR3 is TGCGCCAGCAGCCGGGGTCTAGCGGGGGTAACAGATACGCAGTATTTT.

The chain carries TRBV5-5 and TRBJ2-7; maybe TRBD2 (5 bases). V was cut by 4 bases and J by 2 bases, with 16 bases left in between. Germline V gene sequence: CDR1 SGHKS, CDR2 YYEKEE (reference sequence). This CDR3 comprises 15 residues. CDR3 loop: CASSPEGGRTYEQYF. CDR3 nucleotides: TGTGCCAGCAGCCCTGAGGGTGGGCGGACCTACGAGCAGTACTTC. The full variable domain, completed using reference TRBV5-5 and TRBJ2-7, is DAGVTQSPTHLIKTRGQQVTLRCSPISGHKSVSWYQQVLGQGPQFIFQYYEKEERGRGNFPDRFSARQFPNYSSELNVNALLLGDSALYLCASSPEGGRTYEQYFGPGTRLTVT.

As to this clone: The sample has other DNA sequences that encode this CDR3 too. The chain joins TRBV25-1 to TRBJ2-3; 9 nucleotides match TRBD2. This CDR3 spans 18 amino acids. In germline, CDR1 is MGHDK, CDR2 SYGVNS. Trimming at V came to 3 bases and at J to 4 bases, leaving 14 bases not matched to a gene. CDR3 nucleotide sequence: TGTGCCAGCAGTGATGATCACGGGGGAGAGCGGGGGGCAGATACGCAGTATTTT. This encodes CASSDDHGGERGADTQYF.

The chain has TRBV7-3 and TRBJ2-3; no clear D gene. Trimming cost V 5 bases and J 6 bases, with 12 bases left between them. CDR3 length: 13 residues. The germline V gene encodes CDR1 SGHTA and CDR2 FQGTGA. The CDR3, as DNA: TGTGCCAGCAGCCCATATATGCGGGATACGCAGTATTTT. As protein: CASSPYMRDTQYF.

V gene TRBV10-3 combines with J gene TRBJ2-7; TRBD1 agrees at 11 bases. CDR3 length: 14 residues. Trimming removed 6 bases from V and 2 bases from J; junction bases left unmatched: 3. The germline CDR1 and CDR2 sequences are ENHRY and SYGVKD. Here the CDR3 reads CAISRDRGAYEQYF. The CDR3 nucleotides read TGTGCCATCAGCCGGGACAGGGGGGCCTACGAGCAGTACTTC.

The chain links TRBV18 to TRBJ1-3; 10 positions agree with TRBD1. Germline loops: CDR1 KGHSH, CDR2 LQKENI. V was clipped by 4 bases and J by 1 base; unmatched bases: 7. This CDR3 contains 17 residues. The CDR3 protein is CASSLFRDRGSGNTIYF. In DNA, the CDR3 is TGTGCCAGCTCACTGTTCCGGGACAGGGGTTCTGGAAACACCATATATTTT.

This clone was observed once. This chain joins TRBV9 and TRBJ1-2, with D perhaps TRBD1 (6 bases). The V and J ends lost 5 bases and 7 bases respectively, with 12 bases between them. The germline CDR1 and CDR2 sequences are SGDLS and YYNGEE. This CDR3 is built from 12 residues. CDR3 nucleotides: TGTGCCAGCAGAGATACAGGGTCTGGCTACACCTTC. Amino acids: CASRDTGSGYTF.

V usage is TRBV6-1 and J usage is TRBJ2-2; possibly TRBD1 for D (5 bases). The CDR3 is 14 residues long. Trimming left V 10 bases short and J 5 bases short, with 17 bases between. CDR1 and CDR2 (germline): MNHNS, SASEGT. CDR3 bases: TGTGCCACCGGGCAGGGATGGGGAACCGGGGAGCTGTTTTTT. It yields the protein CATGQGWGTGELFF.

As for this clone: Mismatch with germline at one junction end may stem from a read error. The chain joins TRBV18 to TRBJ2-7; the D is unclear. Germline CDR1 and CDR2: KGHSH and LQKENI. The CDR3 is 13 residues long. The CDR3 DNA reads TGTGCCAGCTCACCGACACCCTTTTACGAGCAGTGCTTC. This encodes CASSPTPFYEQCF.

The rearrangement links TRBV6-6 to TRBJ1-2; D not resolved. Germline lookup yields CDR1 MNHNY and CDR2 SVGAGI (reference sequence). The germline V and J ends were trimmed by 2 bases and 3 bases, with 7 bases remaining between them. This CDR3 region has 13 residues. CDR3: CASSYPGDYGYTF. In nucleotides, the CDR3 is TGTGCCAGCAGTTACCCAGGCGACTATGGCTACACCTTC.